These 30 T cell receptor beta chains originate from one sample sequenced in a study of blood T cell repertoires in COVID-19. Libraries were prepared by immunoSEQ multiplex PCR; TCRdb keeps only in-frame clonotypes and omits some of them. The profile shows more than 300,000 clones, 87% of them singletons. The sequenced sample was peripheral blood. These TCRs come from a young woman with COVID-19, enrolled during active disease.

The V gene is TRBV7-2, the J gene TRBJ2-1, with a possible D match to TRBD1 (5 bases). Germline V gene lookup returns CDR1 SGHTA and CDR2 FQGNSA. V shed 0 bases and J shed 2 bases, with 11 bases lying between them. This CDR3 has 16 amino acids. CDR3 sequence (DNA): TGTGCCAGCAGCTTAGCGGGGCCGAATCCCTACAATGAGCAGTTCTTC. It encodes CASSLAGPNPYNEQFF.

The chain employs TRBV19 and TRBJ1-2; D not resolved. V shed 7 bases and J shed 0 bases, with 12 bases lying between them. The CDR3 runs to 14 residues. Germline loops: CDR1 LNHDA, CDR2 SQIVND (reference sequence). CDR3 protein: CASKKAAANYGYTF. The CDR3, as DNA: TGTGCCAGTAAGAAGGCGGCAGCTAACTATGGCTACACCTTC.

V is TRBV21-1 and J is TRBJ2-7; the DNA was not compared with TRBD2, the D call given in the table. TRBV21-1 is given as a pseudogene. The CDR3 is 15 residues long. In DNA, the CDR3 is TGTGCCAGGGAAACGGGCCAGCGGGAGGCCTACGAGCAGTACTTC. Protein sequence: CARETGQREAYEQYF.

The rearrangement uses TRBV19 and TRBJ2-3; D possibly corresponds to TRBD1 (5 bases). The CDR3 runs to 16 residues. V was cut by 1 base and J by 0 bases, with 11 bases left in between. CDR1 and CDR2 from the germline V gene are LNHDA and SQIVND (reference sequence). CDR3 sequence (DNA): TGTGCCAGTAGTATAGCGACAGTTCCTAGCACAGATACGCAGTATTTT. Protein: CASSIATVPSTDTQYF.

The chain joins TRBV10-3 to TRBJ1-3; 7 nucleotides agree with TRBD1. The CDR3 totals 15 residues. Trimming took 4 bases from V and 1 from J; bases not matched to a gene: 4. The germline V gene has CDR1 ENHRY and CDR2 SYGVKD. The CDR3 reads CAISGTGGSGNTIYF. DNA for the CDR3: TGTGCCATCAGTGGGACAGGAGGGTCTGGAAACACCATATATTTT.

V gene TRBV6-5 combines with J gene TRBJ2-1; TRBD1 matches 9 bases. The CDR3 has 16 amino acids. Germline V gene lookup returns CDR1 MNHEY and CDR2 SVGAGI. V shed 0 bases and J 8 bases; nucleotides not matched to a gene: 8. CDR3 region: CASSYSKGTGSDEQFF. The CDR3 DNA is TGTGCCAGCAGTTACTCGAAAGGGACAGGGTCCGATGAGCAGTTCTTC.

The chain carries TRBV5-1 and TRBJ2-1, with unresolved D. Germline-derived CDR1 and CDR2 are SGHRS and YFSETQ. Trimming took off 0 bases at V and 7 bases at J, with 11 bases between the two ends. The CDR3 contains 14 residues. In nucleotides, the CDR3 is TGCGCCAGCAGCTTGGGAGACCCCGGGAATGAGCAGTTCTTC. Its translation is CASSLGDPGNEQFF.

This clone occurred a few times. CDR3 amino acids: CASSVASGQPQHF. CDR3 coding DNA: TGTGCCAGCAGCGTAGCTTCGGGTCAGCCCCAGCATTTT. The chain links TRBV9 to TRBJ1-5; D ambiguous. Germline values: CDR1 SGDLS, CDR2 YYNGEE. The CDR3 is made up of 13 amino acids. V was pared by 0 bases and J by 6 bases, with 7 bases between.

The chain links TRBV28 to TRBJ2-5; TRBD2 matches at 8 bases. CDR1 and CDR2 (germline): MDHEN, SYDVKM. This CDR3 is 16 amino acids long. V gave up 1 base and J gave up 5 bases; unmatched junction bases: 9. The CDR3: CASSLLPGGPPETQYF. The CDR3 nucleotides read TGTGCCAGCAGTTTATTACCGGGAGGGCCCCCGGAGACCCAGTACTTC.

This chain connects TRBV27 to TRBJ2-6, with a possible D match to TRBD1 (6 bases). This CDR3 is 18 amino acids long. Trimming took off 3 bases at V and 1 base at J, with 16 bases between the two ends. Germline CDR1 reads MNHEY; CDR2 reads SMNVEV (reference sequence). The CDR3 here is CASSFLGRGASGANVLTF. Written as DNA, the CDR3 is TGTGCCAGCAGTTTTCTGGGCAGGGGAGCTTCTGGGGCCAACGTCCTGACTTTC.

The chain carries TRBV30 and TRBJ2-5, with 11 positions matching TRBD2. This CDR3 has 17 residues. Unmatched junction bases numbered 11, after V lost 0 bases and J lost 5 bases. In germline, CDR1 is GTSNPN, CDR2 SVGIG (reference sequence). The CDR3 protein is CAWSVGLAGGIGETQYF. The CDR3 nucleotides read TGTGCCTGGAGTGTTGGGCTAGCGGGAGGAATCGGGGAGACCCAGTACTTC.

This chain uses TRBV7-9 with TRBJ2-1, with TRBD1 matching 11 bases. Losses at the gene ends were 1 base for V and 6 bases for J; bases not matched to a gene: 2. The CDR3 spans 15 residues. Germline CDR1 and CDR2: SEHNR and FQNEAQ (reference sequence). This CDR3 is CASSLGGTGGNEQFF. CDR3 coding DNA: TGTGCCAGCAGCTTAGGAGGGACAGGGGGCAATGAGCAGTTCTTC.

V and J are TRBV4-2 and TRBJ2-1, with 8 positions matching TRBD2. Germline CDR1 is LGHNA and CDR2 is YNFKEQ. This CDR3 comprises 16 residues. With 1 base clipped from V and 4 bases from J, the junction kept 6 bases outside the gene matches. CDR3: CASSQVSGIGYNEQFF. In nucleotides, the CDR3 is TGTGCCAGCAGCCAAGTTAGCGGGATAGGGTACAATGAGCAGTTCTTC.

This chain joins TRBV28 and TRBJ2-1, with 13 bases that match TRBD2. From germline, CDR1 is MDHEN and CDR2 SYDVKM. V shed 6 bases and J 7 bases; nucleotides not matched to a gene: 6. The CDR3 has 15 amino acids. The DNA for the CDR3 is TGTGCCAGCAGACTAGCGGGAGGGCCTAGGAATGAGCAGTTCTTC. It codes for CASRLAGGPRNEQFF.

The rearrangement joins TRBV5-6 to TRBJ2-2, with 7 bases lining up with TRBD1. The CDR3 is made up of 15 amino acids. The V and J ends lost 4 bases and 3 bases, in that order; junction bases with no gene match: 6. The germline V gene has CDR1 SGHDT and CDR2 YYEEEE. DNA of the CDR3: TGTGCCAGCAGCGAGGGGACAGTGGACACCGGGGAGCTGTTTTTT. It yields the protein CASSEGTVDTGELFF.

The V call is TRBV5-1, the J call TRBJ2-3; maybe TRBD2 (6 bases). CDR1 and CDR2 (germline): SGHRS, YFSETQ. V was pared by 0 bases and J by 2 bases, with 13 bases between. This CDR3 region has 16 residues. The CDR3 loop reads CASSLGGGRSTDTQYF. Written as DNA, the CDR3 is TGCGCCAGCAGCTTGGGGGGAGGCAGATCCACAGATACGCAGTATTTT.

The chain has TRBV13 and TRBJ1-1, with 10 bases identical to TRBD1. CDR3 length: 16 residues. CDR1 is PRHDT and CDR2 is FYEKMQ in the germline V gene (reference sequence). With V trimmed by 2 bases and J by 1 base, 4 bases remained unmatched. This CDR3 is CASSLKGDRGNTEAFF. The CDR3 bases are TGTGCCAGCAGCTTAAAGGGGGACAGGGGGAACACTGAAGCTTTCTTT.

This clone was detected only once. The chain is built from TRBV2 and TRBJ2-7, with D tentatively TRBD2 (5 bases). Trimming took 6 bases from V and 0 from J, leaving 21 bases between them. This CDR3 comprises 17 residues. Germline V CDR1 and CDR2: SNHLY, FYNNEI. CDR3 sequence: CASSPVSELTSSYEQYF. As DNA, the CDR3 is TGTGCCAGCAGCCCAGTCTCGGAGCTAACTAGCTCCTACGAGCAGTACTTC.

This chain links TRBV27 with TRBJ1-1; the D gene is possibly TRBD1 (6 bases). V lost 6 bases to trimming and J lost 7 bases, with 18 bases between them. The CDR3 length is 14 residues. Germline V CDR1 and CDR2: MNHEY, SMNVEV (reference sequence). CDR3 loop: CASSLRRTAREAFF. In DNA, the CDR3 is TGTGCCAGCAGCCTCAGGAGGACAGCCCGTGAAGCTTTCTTT.

Ten or more counts support this clone. This chain uses TRBV2 with TRBJ1-5; D not certain. V shed 4 bases and J shed 2 bases, with 15 bases lying between them. The V gene's germline CDR1 is SNHLY and CDR2 FYNNEI. The CDR3 is 16 residues long. In DNA form, the CDR3 reads TGTGCCAGCAGTGTCATCGGTGGGAGCGGCAATCAGCCCCAGCATTTT. Its protein product is CASSVIGGSGNQPQHF.

The V gene is TRBV6-5, the J gene TRBJ2-7; D possibly corresponds to TRBD2 (5 bases). The CDR3 sequence is 16 residues long. The ends were cut back, 4 bases at V and 2 bases at J, with 18 bases in the middle. The germline gives CDR1 MNHEY, CDR2 SVGAGI. CDR3 sequence: CASSSTPTSSPYEQYF. The CDR3 DNA reads as TGTGCCAGCAGTTCCACTCCAACTAGTTCCCCCTACGAGCAGTACTTC.

The V and J genes are TRBV4-1 and TRBJ1-3; D unclear. Trimming removed 0 bases at V and 0 bases at J, with 6 bases between. The CDR3 runs to 15 residues. The germline gives CDR1 MGHRA, CDR2 YSYEKL. CDR3 in DNA: TGCGCCAGCAGCCAAGATACTACCTCTGGAAACACCATATATTTT. Protein sequence: CASSQDTTSGNTIYF.

V and J are TRBV7-9 and TRBJ2-1; a possible D gene is TRBD2 (5 bases). Germline values: CDR1 SEHNR, CDR2 FQNEAQ (reference sequence). The V gene lost 0 bases and the J gene lost 6 bases, with 12 bases spanning the gap. CDR3 length equals 15 residues. CDR3 nucleotides: TGTGCCAGCAGCTTAGCGCTAGCAGCAGGCAATGAGCAGTTCTTC. This encodes CASSLALAAGNEQFF.

This CDR3 is CASRPGTSGYEQYF. For the CDR3, the DNA is TGTGCCAGCAGGCCCGGGACTAGCGGCTACGAGCAGTACTTC. The chain is built from TRBV6-6 and TRBJ2-7, with TRBD2 matching 11 bases. In germline, CDR1 is MNHNY, CDR2 SVGAGI (reference sequence). Trimming cost V 6 bases and J 3 bases; bases outside gene matches: 4. The CDR3 extends over 14 amino acids.

The rearrangement links TRBV6-5 to TRBJ1-2, with a tentative D call TRBD1 (6 bases). Germline V gene sequence: CDR1 MNHEY, CDR2 SVGAGI. The CDR3 has 11 amino acids. V dropped 7 bases and J dropped 8 bases, with 11 bases sitting between them. CDR3 in DNA: TGTGCCAGCAACCCAGGGGACGGCTACACCTTC. Translating gives CASNPGDGYTF.

This rearrangement joins TRBV6-5 to TRBJ1-2, with D possibly TRBD1 on 5 matching bases. V lost 7 bases and J 3 bases, leaving 18 bases between the germline ends. The CDR3 length is 15 residues. Germline lookup yields CDR1 MNHEY and CDR2 SVGAGI. The CDR3 DNA sequence: TGTGCCAGCAATCCTTATCCTGGGGGGGACTATGGCTACACCTTC. Amino acid sequence: CASNPYPGGDYGYTF.

The V gene is TRBV6-5, the J gene TRBJ2-2; D might be TRBD2 (5 bases). The CDR3 runs to 14 residues. Germline CDR1 reads MNHEY; CDR2 reads SVGAGI. The CDR3 nucleotides are TGTGCTATAAAAACCGGGATCGTCACCGGGGAGCTGTTTTTT. Translated: CAIKTGIVTGELFF.

The chain couples TRBV5-4 to TRBJ2-1, with 9 positions matching TRBD2. The V and J ends lost 1 base and 9 bases, in that order; junction bases with no gene match: 11. Germline V gene data show CDR1 as SGHNT and CDR2 as YYREEE (reference sequence). The CDR3 runs to 16 residues. The CDR3 sequence: CASSLFAGGQSVEQFF. The DNA of the CDR3 is TGTGCCAGCAGCTTGTTCGCGGGAGGGCAGTCGGTTGAGCAGTTCTTC. Complete variable domain (other parts from reference TRBV5-4 and TRBJ2-1): ETGVTQSPTHLIKTRGQQVTLRCSSQSGHNTVSWYQQALGQGPQFIFQYYREEENGRGNFPPRFSGLQFPNYSSELNVNALELDDSALYLCASSLFAGGQSVEQFFGPGTRLTVL.

The V call is TRBV19, the J call TRBJ1-5; TRBD1 aligns across 7 bases. CDR1 is LNHDA, CDR2 SQIVND, per germline (reference sequence). Losses at the gene ends were 4 bases for V and 5 bases for J; bases not matched to a gene: 2. The CDR3 loop spans 13 amino acids. The CDR3 coding sequence is TGTGCCAGTAGTAAGGGGGCTGATCAGCCCCAGCATTTT. Encoded protein: CASSKGADQPQHF.

The J gene is TRBJ2-3, the V gene TRBV5-1, with TRBD2 identical over 9 bases. V shed 0 bases and J 0 bases; nucleotides not matched to a gene: 5. This CDR3 has 17 residues. Germline CDR1 and CDR2: SGHRS and YFSETQ. The CDR3 DNA is TGCGCCAGCAGCTTGGGCCCGACTAGCGGCAGCACAGATACGCAGTATTTT. This translates into CASSLGPTSGSTDTQYF.